The TCR beta chain under discussion was sequenced for a study of T cells in Graves' hyperthyroidism and ophthalmopathy. Template material for amplifying TCR beta CDR3 regions consisted of RNA transcripts. The study used the HTBI primer set for a first-round RT-PCR of the TCR CDR3. TCRdb ran MiXCR on the multiplex PCR reads and lists one entry per CDR3 protein. The repertoire includes some 420,000 distinct CDR3 sequences, roughly an eighth of them detected once, and around 5.3% sits in the top ten. Looked up from germline, CDR1 is DFQATT and CDR2 is SNEGSKA (reference sequence). The CDR3 is 11 residues long. V was cut by 3 bases and J by 9 bases, with 9 bases left in between. Ten or more counts support this clonotype.

The sequencing input was blood. The sequence derives from a young woman with Graves' hyperthyroidism. This chain joins TRBV20-1 and TRBJ2-1; D might be TRBD2 (6 bases). CDR3 amino acids: CSASQTSEQFF. DNA for the CDR3: TGCAGTGCTAGCCAGACTAGTGAGCAGTTCTTC.